These 4 T cell receptor beta chains were sequenced from one sample in a study of spatial heterogeneity in lung cancer. TCRdb reanalysed the 5' RACE reads using MiXCR and keeps one entry per CDR3 protein. Of tens of thousands of distinct CDR3 sequences in the sample, 4.8% were seen once. Overall study findings and caveats: Tumors with more nonsynonymous mutations had more expanded intratumoral alpha and beta TCRs.

No cognate antigen is known for these TCRs. Documented time point: sample taken at primary tumor resection. The input for sequencing was lung tumor tissue, taken at surgery. Receptors were obtained from a male donor with early-stage non-small cell lung cancer.

This clonotype was seen ten or more times. The chain joins TRBV5-6 to TRBJ1-5; TRBD1 matches at 11 bases. This CDR3 has 16 amino acids. Germline CDR1 and CDR2: SGHDT and YYEEEE. J gave up 5 bases and V 4 bases, and 8 bases lay outside the gene matches. CDR3 sequence reads: CASSPRDRGRDQPQHF. The CDR3, as DNA: TGTGCCAGCAGCCCCCGGGACAGGGGGAGGGATCAGCCCCAGCATTTT. The full variable domain, its missing parts supplied by reference TRBV5-6 and TRBJ1-5, is DAGVTQSPTHLIKTRGQQVTLRCSPKSGHDTVSWYQQALGQGPQFIFQYYEEEERQRGNFPDRFSGHQFPNYSSELNVNALLLGDSALYLCASSPRDRGRDQPQHFGDGTRLSIL.

This clonotype was detected many times. This rearrangement joins TRBV14 to TRBJ2-1; 8 bases are a match to TRBD2. There are 22 residues in the CDR3. The trim removed 0 bases at V and 0 bases at J, leaving 19 bases unmatched. The germline CDR1 and CDR2 sequences are SGHDN and FVKESK. DNA for the CDR3: TGTGCCAGCAGCCAAGATCAAGGTCAAACCTGGGTAGCGGGAAGCTCCTACAATGAGCAGTTCTTC. It yields the protein CASSQDQGQTWVAGSSYNEQFF. The variable domain in full, completed from reference TRBV14 and TRBJ2-1, reads EAGVTQFPSHSVIEKGQTVTLRCDPISGHDNLYWYRRVMGKEIKFLLHFVKESKQDESGMPNNRFLAERTGGTYSTLKVQPAELEDSGVYFCASSQDQGQTWVAGSSYNEQFFGPGTRLTVL.

The sample holds many counts of this clonotype. This chain joins TRBV15 and TRBJ1-5; D is unclear. V was clipped by 3 bases and J by 2 bases, with 11 bases between them. The germline V gene encodes CDR1 LNHNV and CDR2 YYDKDF (reference sequence). This CDR3 is built from 15 residues. The CDR3: CATSRARNGNQPQHF. CDR3 DNA sequence: TGTGCCACCAGCAGGGCTAGGAATGGCAATCAGCCCCAGCATTTT. The full variable domain, with the rest looked up from reference TRBV15 and TRBJ1-5, is DAMVIQNPRYQVTQFGKPVTLSCSQTLNHNVMYWYQQKSSQAPKLLFHYYDKDFNNEADTPDNFQSRRPNTSFCFLDIRSPGLGDTAMYLCATSRARNGNQPQHFGDGTRLSIL.

The table lists this clonotype with many counts. The chain uses TRBV28 and TRBJ1-2; no clear D. The germline CDR1 and CDR2 sequences are MDHEN and SYDVKM. CDR3 length: 13 amino acids. CDR3 nucleotide sequence: TGTGCAGCGGGCAGGCTAGCTAACTATGGCTACACCTTC. Its translation is CAAGRLANYGYTF.